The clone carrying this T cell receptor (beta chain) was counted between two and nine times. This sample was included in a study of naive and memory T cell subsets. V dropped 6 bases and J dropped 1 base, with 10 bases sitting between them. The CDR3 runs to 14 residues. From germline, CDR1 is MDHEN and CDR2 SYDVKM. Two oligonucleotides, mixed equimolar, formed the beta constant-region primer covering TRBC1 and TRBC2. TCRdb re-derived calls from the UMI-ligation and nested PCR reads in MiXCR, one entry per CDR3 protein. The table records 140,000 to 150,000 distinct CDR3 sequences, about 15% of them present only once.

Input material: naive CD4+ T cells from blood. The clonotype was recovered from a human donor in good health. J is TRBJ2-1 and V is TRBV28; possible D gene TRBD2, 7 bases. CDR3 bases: TGTGCCAGCAGGGGGGGGCAGTCCTACAATGAGCAGTTCTTC. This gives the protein CASRGGQSYNEQFF.